The 11 T cell receptor beta chains listed next were all sequenced from one sample in a study of blood T cells in healthy people across ages. Alongside a J-beta primer mix, a sample-barcoded 5' primer served in a second PCR lasting roughly 6 to 11 cycles. TCRdb re-called the 5' RACE reads through MiXCR, storing one row per CDR3 protein. The sample yields 700,000 or so distinct CDR3 sequences, around 41% seen once. The sequenced sample consisted of blood. These receptors all stem from a man older than 75 in good health.

This sequence joins TRBV27 and TRBJ2-7; D gene ambiguous. V was clipped by 5 bases and J by 0 bases, with 14 bases between them. The CDR3 is 15 residues long. The germline V gene encodes CDR1 MNHEY and CDR2 SMNVEV (reference sequence). CDR3 region: CASSAKKTSSYEQYF. CDR3 bases: TGTGCCAGCAGTGCCAAGAAGACCAGCTCCTACGAGCAGTACTTC.

This sequence joins TRBV6-1 and TRBJ2-1, with 10 bases matching TRBD1. The closer fit of TRBJ2-7 to the DNA end suggests the J call may be wrong. Germline lookup yields CDR1 MNHNS and CDR2 SASEGT. The CDR3 runs 15 residues. CDR3 amino acids: CASSKRDRGYNEQYF. CDR3 coding DNA: TGTGCCAGCAGCAAAAGGGACAGGGGCTACAATGAGCAGTACTTC.

The chain joins TRBV24-1 to TRBJ1-2; D is uncertain. The V and J ends lost 9 bases and 3 bases respectively, with 10 bases between them. CDR3 length: 12 amino acids. Germline lookup yields CDR1 KGHDR and CDR2 SFDVKD. The CDR3 region has the DNA TGTGCCACCGCTCAGGCCGACTATGGCTACACCTTC. Protein product: CATAQADYGYTF.

The chain uses TRBV11-3 and TRBJ2-1, with 11 bases lining up with TRBD1. J lost 13 bases, V lost 5 bases, and 13 bases had no gene match. In germline, CDR1 is SGHNT, CDR2 YENEEA. The CDR3 extends over 15 amino acids. The CDR3 sequence is CASSTGTGGLETQFF. In DNA form, the CDR3 reads TGTGCCAGCAGCACCGGGACAGGGGGTTTAGAGACCCAGTTCTTC.

The V call is TRBV7-2, the J call TRBJ2-3; D not resolved. The CDR3 is made up of 13 amino acids. The V end lost 4 bases, the J end lost 8 bases, and 13 bases lay between the germline ends. From germline, CDR1 is SGHTA and CDR2 FQGNSA. The CDR3 reads CASSSSPLGTQYF. The CDR3 DNA reads TGTGCCAGCAGCTCCAGCCCCCTCGGTACGCAGTATTTT.

The sample holds many counts of this clonotype. The J gene is TRBJ1-2, the V gene TRBV3-1; D may be TRBD1 (5 bases). The ends were cut back, 5 bases at V and 8 bases at J, with 15 bases in the middle. The CDR3 covers 13 residues. Germline loops: CDR1 LGHDT, CDR2 YNNKEL (reference sequence). The DNA of the CDR3 is TGTGCCAGCAGCTCGAGGGACGGTCGCGGCTACACCTTC. Its translation: CASSSRDGRGYTF.

Only one count was recorded for this clonotype. At one end, the junction sequence differs from germline, possibly due to a read error. CDR3 nucleotide sequence: TGCGCCAGCAGCAACGACAGAGGGGGGATGAACACTGAGGCTTTCTTT. Encoded protein: CASSNDRGGMNTEAFF. The rearrangement uses TRBV5-1 and TRBJ1-1, with D possibly being TRBD1 (6 bases). There are 16 residues in the CDR3. Germline values: CDR1 SGHRS, CDR2 YFSETQ. The full variable domain, its missing parts supplied by reference TRBV5-1 and TRBJ1-1, is KAGVTQTPRYLIKTRGQQVTLSCSPISGHRSVSWYQQTPGQGLQFLFEYFSETQRNKGNFPGRFSGRQFSNSRSEMNVSTLELGDSALYLCASSNDRGGMNTEAFFGQGTRLTVV.

The sample holds a few counts of this clonotype. The V and J genes are TRBV7-2 and TRBJ1-2; tentatively, D is TRBD1 (6 bases). Deletions cut 1 base from V and 0 bases from J, with 12 bases between. The CDR3 is made up of 16 amino acids. Germline CDR1 is SGHTA and CDR2 is FQGNSA. The CDR3 region has the DNA TGTGCCAGCAGCTTAGGGGGGGGGCAGTCTAACTATGGCTACACCTTC. It yields the protein CASSLGGGQSNYGYTF.

The J gene is TRBJ2-1, the V gene TRBV30; 8 nucleotides agree with TRBD2. The J segment lost 13 bases and the V segment lost 2 bases, leaving 10 bases of the junction unmatched. CDR1 GTSNPN and CDR2 SVGIG come from the germline V gene (reference sequence). This CDR3 spans 13 amino acids. CDR3 residues: CAWSLSGSLVQFF. CDR3 nucleotides: TGTGCCTGGAGTCTGAGCGGGAGCCTCGTTCAGTTCTTC.

Many counts were recorded for this clonotype. J is TRBJ1-2 and V is TRBV20-1, with D possibly matching TRBD1 (6 bases). The CDR3 runs 16 residues. Trimming removed 5 bases from V and 3 bases from J, with 22 bases in between. Germline V gives CDR1 DFQATT, CDR2 SNEGSKA (reference sequence). Written as DNA, the CDR3 is TGCAGTGCTCCCCAACCGCTGGGGGCGCGGGACTATGGCTACACCTTC. Translated, it gives CSAPQPLGARDYGYTF.

The chain is built from TRBV3-1 and TRBJ2-4, with 8 bases identical to TRBD1. The CDR3 has 17 residues. The germline gives CDR1 LGHDT, CDR2 YNNKEL (reference sequence). The V gene end was trimmed by 3 bases and the J gene end by 0 bases; junction bases not matched to a gene: 7. Here the CDR3 DNA reads TGTGCCAGCAGCCAGTCAGACAGGGGAATAGCCAAAAACATTCAGTACTTC. This gives the protein CASSQSDRGIAKNIQYF.